This record looks at one T cell receptor beta chain sequence and its context. Its antigen is still unknown. One base away there is no much larger clone; base qualities are not given. The immunoSEQ Assay, a bias-controlled multiplex PCR, was used to amplify TCRbeta CDR3 regions from genomic DNA. The paper's data handling went like this. The number of nucleated cells in each sample was estimated by amplification of reference gene primers within the assay. Sequence reads were collapsed and filtered to measure the absolute abundance of every unique TCRbeta CDR3 rearrangement. Productive Simpson clonality was computed per sample as the square root of Simpson's diversity index over productive rearrangements. The table comes from immuneACCESS by way of TCRdb, which keeps in-frame sequences with V and J called. Part of the clones is missing from these tables; in studies checked, under half for an unresolved V gene and the rest for unknown reasons. V and J calls and clone size follow that table, whereas D and trimming were derived from the DNA. Here the sample has roughly 300,000 clones; more than 70% occur a single time. Of the sample, 1% to 1.5% is held by the ten largest clones.

This sample is drawn from a study of blood T cell repertoires in COVID-19 (dated by TCRdb to about 2020). For the wider study: Samples from collaborators originated in the United States, Italy and Spain and spanned both the acute and convalescent phases of COVID-19. Sample metadata almost always included a de-identified subject ID, COVID-19 status, age in years and sex. The material from the prospective study consisted of cDNA or gDNA derived from T cells, B-cell-depleted T cells, or PBMCs. Samples were obtained from the ongoing ImmuneRACE study (first 160 participants) and from 1,200 or so subjects provided by 6 global collaborators. The dataset comprised deeply sampled blood TCRbeta repertoires from subjects exposed to, actively infected with, or recovered from COVID-19. Where available, HLA class I and class II types were obtained from metadata supplied by the sample provider rather than from assay-based typing. The repertoires were released in a freely available public database meant as a resource for research on the immune response to SARS-CoV-2.

Measured from the cysteine to the phenylalanine, the CDR3 is 13 residues long. The entry retains the CDR3 DNA only, 39 bases that are in frame from base 1. The junction shows trimming of 5 bases on V and 6 bases on J, and the gene matches do not reach 6 bases of it. The germline V gene provides CDR1 SGHTA and CDR2 FQGTGA. The research as a whole found: The amount of clinical and demographic metadata varied by source and participant and was provided uncurated.

Each collaborating institution followed its own protocols to collect whole blood in K2EDTA tubes. For TCRbeta analysis, collaborator samples were shipped as frozen whole blood, as isolated PBMCs, or as DNA extracted from either sample type. What was sequenced was peripheral blood. The TCR sequence derives from a woman aged 50 to 60 with acute or convalescent COVID-19. The chain is assembled from TRBV7-3 and TRBJ1-2, with 7 middle bases fitting TRBD1. The CDR3 in this case is CASSQPTGNGYTF. In nucleotide form, the sequence is TGTGCCAGCAGCCAACCGACAGGGAATGGCTACACCTTC.